The sequence of this T cell receptor beta chain was determined in a study of blood T cell repertoires in COVID-19. Study summary: PBMCs, B-cell-depleted T cells, or T cells were the source of the cDNA or gDNA that made up the material.

Authors' analysis steps: Reference gene primer amplification gave nucleated cell count estimates. Repertoires were generated with immunoSEQ multiplex PCR, while TCRdb's copy carries only in-frame clones and drops some. That table supplies the V and J calls and clone size; D and trimming were determined from the DNA. The sample comprises about 350,000 clones, approximately 89% of which are singletons, and approximately 4.1% rests with the top ten. Enrolment of Seattle patients took place during active infection, and they were followed longitudinally. This clone was seen a handful of times. This CDR3 comprises 14 residues. Trimming cost V 6 bases and J 5 bases, with 13 bases left between them. Germline V gives CDR1 SGHVS, CDR2 FQNEAQ.

The chain links TRBV7-8 to TRBJ1-4, with a tentative D call TRBD1 (6 bases). The sequence was obtained from a woman aged 60-70 years with COVID-19, enrolled during active disease. The sample consisted of peripheral blood. In DNA, the CDR3 is TGTGCCAGCAGGTCGACAGGAGGCAATGAAAAACTGTTTTTT. It encodes CASRSTGGNEKLFF.